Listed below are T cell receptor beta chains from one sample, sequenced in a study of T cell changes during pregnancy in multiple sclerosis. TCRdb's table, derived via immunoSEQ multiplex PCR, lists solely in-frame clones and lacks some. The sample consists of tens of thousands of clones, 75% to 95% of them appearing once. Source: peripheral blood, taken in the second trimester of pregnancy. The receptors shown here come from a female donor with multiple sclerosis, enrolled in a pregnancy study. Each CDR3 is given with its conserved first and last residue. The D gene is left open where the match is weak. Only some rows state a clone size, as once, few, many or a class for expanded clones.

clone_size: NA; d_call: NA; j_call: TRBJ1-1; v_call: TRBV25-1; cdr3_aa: CASSGGTPNTEAFF; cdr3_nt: TGTGCCAGCAGTGGGGGGACACCGAACACTGAAGCTTTCTTT
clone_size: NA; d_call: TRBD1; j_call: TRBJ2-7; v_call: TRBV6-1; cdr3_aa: CASTETGPYEQYF; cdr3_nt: TGTGCCAGCACCGAGACAGGGCCCTACGAGCAGTACTTC
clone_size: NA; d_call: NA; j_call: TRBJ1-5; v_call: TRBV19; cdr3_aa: CASSIGQGGVNQPQHF; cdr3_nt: TGTGCCAGTAGTATAGGGCAGGGAGGGGTCAATCAGCCCCAGCATTTT
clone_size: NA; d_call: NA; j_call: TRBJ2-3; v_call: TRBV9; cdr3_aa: CAGSSGALTDTQYF; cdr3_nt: TGTGCCGGCAGTTCTGGGGCCCTCACAGATACGCAGTATTTT
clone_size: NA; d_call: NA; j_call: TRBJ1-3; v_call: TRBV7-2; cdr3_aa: CASSPGLSGNTIYF; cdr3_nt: TGTGCCAGCAGCCCGGGACTTTCTGGAAACACCATATATTTT
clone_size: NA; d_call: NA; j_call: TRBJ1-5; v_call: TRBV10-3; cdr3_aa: CAISRDTRNQPQHF; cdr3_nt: TGTGCCATCAGTAGAGACACCCGCAATCAGCCCCAGCATTTT
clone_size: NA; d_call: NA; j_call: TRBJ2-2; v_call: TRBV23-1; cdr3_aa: CASSQLAARTNTGELFF; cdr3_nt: TGCGCCAGCAGTCAATTGGCAGCTAGGACGAACACCGGGGAGCTGTTTTTT
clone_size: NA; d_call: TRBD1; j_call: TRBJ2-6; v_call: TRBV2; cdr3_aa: CASDRDRTVLTF; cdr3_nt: TGTGCCAGCGACCGGGACAGGACCGTCCTGACTTTC
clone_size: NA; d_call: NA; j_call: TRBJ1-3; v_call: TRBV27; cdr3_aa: CASSIRGPGNTIYF; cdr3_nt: TGTGCCAGCAGTATCAGGGGCCCTGGAAACACCATATATTTT
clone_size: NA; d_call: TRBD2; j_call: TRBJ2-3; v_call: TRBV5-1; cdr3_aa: CASSFWRGSTDTQYF; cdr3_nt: TGCGCCAGCAGCTTCTGGCGGGGGAGCACAGATACGCAGTATTTT
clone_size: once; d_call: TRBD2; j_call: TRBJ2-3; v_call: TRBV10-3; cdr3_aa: CAISGPPSGASSTDTQYF; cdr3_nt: TGTGCCATCAGTGGTCCCCCTAGCGGGGCGTCTAGCACAGATACGCAGTATTTT
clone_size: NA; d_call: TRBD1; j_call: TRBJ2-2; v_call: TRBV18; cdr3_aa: CASSSNRGKAGELFF; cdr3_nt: TGTGCCAGCTCATCAAACAGGGGAAAGGCCGGGGAGCTGTTTTTT
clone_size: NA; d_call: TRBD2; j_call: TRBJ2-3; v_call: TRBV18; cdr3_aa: CASSSGLAGGPADTQYF; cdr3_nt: TGTGCCAGCTCATCGGGACTAGCGGGGGGGCCCGCAGATACGCAGTATTTT
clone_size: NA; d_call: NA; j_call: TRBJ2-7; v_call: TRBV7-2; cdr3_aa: CASSLPAYEQYF; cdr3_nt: TGTGCCAGCAGCCTCCCCGCCTACGAGCAGTACTTC
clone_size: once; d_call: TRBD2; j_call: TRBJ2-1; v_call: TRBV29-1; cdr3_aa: CSVEGLAGVLEQFF; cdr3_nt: TGCAGCGTTGAAGGACTAGCGGGGGTCTTGGAGCAGTTCTTC
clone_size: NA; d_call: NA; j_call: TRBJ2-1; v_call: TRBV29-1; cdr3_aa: CSVRLQGSPDNEQFF; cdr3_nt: TGCAGCGTTCGACTTCAGGGGTCCCCCGACAATGAGCAGTTCTTC
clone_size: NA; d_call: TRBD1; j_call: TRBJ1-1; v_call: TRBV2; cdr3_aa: CASSEGGQGASQIVAFF; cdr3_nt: TGTGCCAGCAGTGAAGGGGGACAGGGGGCTTCTCAGATTGTAGCTTTCTTT
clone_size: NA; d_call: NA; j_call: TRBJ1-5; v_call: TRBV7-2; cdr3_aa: CASSFEANQPQHF; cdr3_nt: TGTGCCAGCAGCTTCGAGGCGAATCAGCCCCAGCATTTT
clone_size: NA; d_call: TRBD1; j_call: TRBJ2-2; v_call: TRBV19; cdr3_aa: CASSPGTGGTGELFF; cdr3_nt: TGTGCCAGTAGTCCCGGGACAGGGGGCACCGGGGAGCTGTTTTTT
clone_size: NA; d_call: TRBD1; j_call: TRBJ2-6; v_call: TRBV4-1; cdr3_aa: CASSQGLLQGPAGANVLTF; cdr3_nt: TGCGCCAGCAGCCAAGGACTCCTACAGGGGCCTGCTGGGGCCAACGTCCTGACTTTC
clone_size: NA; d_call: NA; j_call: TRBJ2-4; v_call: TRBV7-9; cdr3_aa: CASSEEGGAKNIQYF; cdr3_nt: TGTGCCAGCAGCGAAGAGGGAGGTGCCAAAAACATTCAGTACTTC
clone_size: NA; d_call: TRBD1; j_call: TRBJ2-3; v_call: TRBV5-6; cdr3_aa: CASSLPGTASTDTQYF; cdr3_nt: TGTGCCAGCAGCTTGCCCGGGACAGCTAGCACAGATACGCAGTATTTT
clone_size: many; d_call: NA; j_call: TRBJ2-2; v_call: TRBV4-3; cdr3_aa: CASSQDGFGAGELFF; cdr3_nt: NA
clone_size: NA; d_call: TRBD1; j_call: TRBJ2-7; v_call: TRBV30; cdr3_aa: CAWRRDRRYEQYF; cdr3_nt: TGTGCCTGGAGACGGGACAGGCGCTACGAGCAGTACTTC
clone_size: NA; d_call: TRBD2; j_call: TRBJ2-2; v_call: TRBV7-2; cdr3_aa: CASSSPSGGRNTGELFF; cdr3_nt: TGTGCCAGCAGCTCTCCTAGCGGGGGGCGGAACACCGGGGAGCTGTTTTTT
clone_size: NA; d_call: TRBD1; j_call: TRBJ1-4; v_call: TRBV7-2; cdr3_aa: CASSLGDRAFNEKLFF; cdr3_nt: TGTGCCAGCAGCTTAGGGGACAGAGCTTTTAATGAAAAACTGTTTTTT
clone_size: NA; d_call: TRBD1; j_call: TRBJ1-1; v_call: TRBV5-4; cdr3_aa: CASSLVGQGMNTEAFF; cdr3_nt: TGTGCCAGCAGCTTGGTGGGACAGGGGATGAACACTGAAGCTTTCTTT
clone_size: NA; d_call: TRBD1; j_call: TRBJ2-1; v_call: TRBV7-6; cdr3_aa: CASRQTRDRAGYNEQFF; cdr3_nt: TGTGCCAGCAGGCAAACCCGGGACAGGGCGGGGTACAATGAGCAGTTCTTC
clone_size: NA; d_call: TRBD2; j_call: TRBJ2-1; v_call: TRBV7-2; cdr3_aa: CASSARGGRNEQFF; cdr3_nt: TGTGCCAGCAGCGCTCGCGGGGGGAGGAATGAGCAGTTCTTC
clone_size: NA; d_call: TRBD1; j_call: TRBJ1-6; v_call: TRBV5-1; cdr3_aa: CASSPPAGGSLHF; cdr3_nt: TGCGCCAGCAGCCCCCCGGCAGGGGGCTCCCTCCACTTT
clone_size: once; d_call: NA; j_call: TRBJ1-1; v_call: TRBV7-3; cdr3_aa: CASSRQVNTEAFF; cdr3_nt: TGTGCCAGCAGCCGACAAGTGAACACTGAAGCTTTCTTT
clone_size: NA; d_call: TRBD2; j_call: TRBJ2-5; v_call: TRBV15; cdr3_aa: CATSMGSSGGRETQYF; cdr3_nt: TGTGCCACCAGCATGGGCTCTAGCGGGGGGCGGGAGACCCAGTACTTC
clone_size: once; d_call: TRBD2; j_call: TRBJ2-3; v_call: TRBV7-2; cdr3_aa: CASSLASGGGATDTQYF; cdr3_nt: TGTGCCAGCAGCTTAGCCTCAGGCGGGGGGGCAACAGATACGCAGTATTTT
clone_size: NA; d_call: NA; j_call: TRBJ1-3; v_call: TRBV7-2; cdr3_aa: CASSLDPQGLSLFGNTIYF; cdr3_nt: TGTGCCAGCAGCTTAGACCCACAGGGTCTAAGTCTTTTTGGAAACACCATATATTTT
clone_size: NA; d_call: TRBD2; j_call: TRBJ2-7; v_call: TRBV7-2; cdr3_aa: CASSVTSGVGEQYF; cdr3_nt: TGTGCCAGCAGCGTAACTAGCGGGGTGGGGGAGCAGTACTTC
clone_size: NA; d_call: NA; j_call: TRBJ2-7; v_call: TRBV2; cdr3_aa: CASSGLTGTIKEQYF; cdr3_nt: TGTGCCAGCTCAGGGTTGACCGGGACAATTAAGGAGCAGTACTTC
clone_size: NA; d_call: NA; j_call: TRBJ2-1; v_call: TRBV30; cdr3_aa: CAWSLPGGYNEQFF; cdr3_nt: TGTGCCTGGAGCCTCCCTGGGGGGTACAATGAGCAGTTCTTC
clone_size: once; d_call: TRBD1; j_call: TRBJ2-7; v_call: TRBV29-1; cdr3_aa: CSVGIQGSEQYF; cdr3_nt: TGCAGCGTGGGGATACAGGGGTCCGAGCAGTACTTC